This record looks at one TCR beta chain sequence and its context. Its target is unknown. TCRdb itself ran the RT-PCR reads through MiXCR, one entry per CDR3 protein. Among some 850,000 distinct CDR3 sequences listed, around a sixth were seen once. The data originate from a study of response to subunit inactivated influenza vaccine. Study outcomes and limitations: Authors proposed each seasonal influenza vaccination draws in few new T cells.

Specimen: PBMCs from blood, collected 5 days after vaccination. This TCR was recovered from a man in his fifties who received an inactivated influenza vaccine.

DNA for the CDR3: TGTGCCAGCAGACCTCGAGGGGCAGGATGGAACACTGAAGCTTTCTTT. The encoded protein is CASRPRGAGWNTEAFF. The chain couples TRBV11-2 to TRBJ1-1, with D perhaps TRBD1 (5 bases). Germline V lookup: CDR1 SGHAT, CDR2 FQNNGV. This CDR3 is built from 16 residues. V was shortened by 6 bases and J by 1 base, with 18 bases between the two germline ends.